At least ten counts were recorded for the clone carrying this T cell receptor (beta chain). Its antigen is unknown. Germline loops: CDR1 MNHEY, CDR2 SVGEGT. With V trimmed by 2 bases and J by 5 bases, 2 bases remained unmatched. This CDR3 has 15 residues. The sample comes from a study of CD8 T cells in ankylosing spondylitis. General study results and limits: Certain motif variants had earlier been reported in reactive arthritis synovial fluid and blood.

A single record per CDR3 protein comes from TCRdb applying MiXCR to the 5' RACE reads. The sample has about 130,000 distinct CDR3 sequences, approximately 6.8% seen once; the top ten hold 9% to 15%. This sequence was found in a male donor with ankylosing spondylitis or in good health (not recorded which). V gene TRBV6-2 or TRBV6-3 combines with J gene TRBJ2-7; TRBD2 aligns across 14 bases. The sequenced sample consisted of blood, either unsorted or a sorted T cell fraction (not recorded which). This CDR3 is CASSYRTSGRNEQYF. The CDR3 bases are TGTGCCAGCAGTTACAGGACTAGCGGGAGGAACGAGCAGTACTTC.